This is a list of T cell receptor beta chains from one sample in a study of T cell clonotyping in hematopoietic cell transplantation. The data were produced by immunoSEQ multiplex PCR, yet TCRdb's version contains in-frame clones alone and is incomplete. The table shows around 25,000 clones, with about 94% occurring only once. Sequenced: peripheral blood mononuclear cells. The receptors were sampled from a man aged 50 to 60 in good health. Some clones in this sample may be carry-over from other donors' samples. Both conserved end residues are part of each CDR3. The order of the fields is J gene, V gene, D gene, clone size, CDR3 protein, CDR3 DNA. D genes are given only for firm matches. Only some rows state a clone size, as once, few, many or a class for expanded clones.

j_call: TRBJ1-4
v_call: TRBV6-5
d_call: .
clone_size: few
cdr3_aa: CASSYGDGWDEKLFF
cdr3_nt: TGTGCCAGCAGTTACGGGGATGGCTGGGATGAAAAACTGTTTTTT

j_call: TRBJ2-5
v_call: TRBV11-3
d_call: .
clone_size: .
cdr3_aa: CASSWDTSQETQYF
cdr3_nt: TGTGCCAGCAGCTGGGACACCAGCCAAGAGACCCAGTACTTC

j_call: TRBJ1-2
v_call: TRBV29-1
d_call: .
clone_size: once
cdr3_aa: CSVEYDRYGYTF
cdr3_nt: TGCAGCGTTGAGTACGACAGATATGGCTACACCTTC

j_call: TRBJ2-7
v_call: TRBV4-2
d_call: .
clone_size: .
cdr3_aa: CASSQVTGWVRVYEQYF
cdr3_nt: TGTGCCAGCAGCCAAGTTACCGGTTGGGTTAGGGTCTACGAGCAGTACTTC

j_call: TRBJ2-7
v_call: TRBV2
d_call: .
clone_size: .
cdr3_aa: CASREGPSYEQYF
cdr3_nt: TGTGCCAGCAGAGAAGGACCCTCCTACGAGCAGTACTTC

j_call: TRBJ1-2
v_call: TRBV30
d_call: .
clone_size: .
cdr3_aa: CAWSPGPGRSYTF
cdr3_nt: TGTGCCTGGAGTCCGGGCCCCGGTAGGAGCTACACCTTC

j_call: TRBJ2-5
v_call: TRBV28
d_call: TRBD2
clone_size: .
cdr3_aa: CASGLAGGGETQYF
cdr3_nt: TGTGCCAGCGGACTAGCGGGGGGCGGGGAGACCCAGTACTTC

j_call: TRBJ2-7
v_call: TRBV5-1
d_call: .
clone_size: once
cdr3_aa: CASSLGGSTYEQYF
cdr3_nt: TGCGCCAGCAGCTTAGGAGGTTCGACCTACGAGCAGTACTTC

j_call: TRBJ2-7
v_call: TRBV29-1
d_call: .
clone_size: .
cdr3_aa: CSVGGTSTSYEQYF
cdr3_nt: TGCAGCGTTGGGGGGACAAGTACCTCCTACGAGCAGTACTTC

j_call: TRBJ1-1
v_call: TRBV9
d_call: TRBD1
clone_size: .
cdr3_aa: CASSVQGAADTEAFF
cdr3_nt: TGTGCCAGCAGCGTACAGGGGGCGGCGGACACTGAAGCTTTCTTT

j_call: TRBJ1-5
v_call: TRBV6-1
d_call: .
clone_size: .
cdr3_aa: CASSVGGDGPQHF
cdr3_nt: TGTGCCAGCAGTGTTGGCGGGGATGGGCCCCAGCATTTT

j_call: TRBJ1-2
v_call: TRBV9
d_call: .
clone_size: .
cdr3_aa: CASSVEWTDGYTF
cdr3_nt: TGTGCCAGCAGCGTAGAGTGGACAGATGGCTACACCTTC

j_call: TRBJ2-6
v_call: TRBV19
d_call: .
clone_size: .
cdr3_aa: CASSKRGGTLIAGANVLTF
cdr3_nt: TGTGCCAGTAGTAAACGGGGCGGGACACTCATAGCTGGGGCCAACGTCCTGACTTTC

j_call: TRBJ1-3
v_call: TRBV4-2
d_call: .
clone_size: .
cdr3_aa: CASSRASRGGNTIYF
cdr3_nt: TGTGCCAGCAGCCGCGCCTCGCGGGGTGGAAACACCATATATTTT

j_call: TRBJ2-7
v_call: TRBV7-6
d_call: .
clone_size: once
cdr3_aa: CASSLASTGYEQYF
cdr3_nt: TGTGCCAGCAGCTTAGCGTCGACAGGCTACGAGCAGTACTTC

j_call: TRBJ2-1
v_call: TRBV2
d_call: .
clone_size: once
cdr3_aa: CASSVGLSYNEQFF
cdr3_nt: TGTGCCAGCAGTGTAGGCCTCTCCTACAATGAGCAGTTCTTC

j_call: TRBJ1-3
v_call: TRBV11-3
d_call: .
clone_size: .
cdr3_aa: CASSVSSGNTIYF
cdr3_nt: TGTGCCAGCAGCGTCAGCTCTGGAAACACCATATATTTT

j_call: TRBJ2-3
v_call: TRBV9
d_call: TRBD1
clone_size: .
cdr3_aa: CASRAGGREDTQYF
cdr3_nt: TGTGCCAGCAGGGCAGGGGGCAGGGAAGATACGCAGTATTTT

j_call: TRBJ2-3
v_call: TRBV7-7
d_call: .
clone_size: .
cdr3_aa: CASSLVGSTDTQYF
cdr3_nt: TGTGCCAGCAGCTTAGTGGGCAGCACAGATACGCAGTATTTT

j_call: TRBJ1-1
v_call: TRBV7-2
d_call: .
clone_size: .
cdr3_aa: CASEKSRNTEAFF
cdr3_nt: TGTGCCAGCGAAAAAAGCAGGAACACTGAAGCTTTCTTT

j_call: TRBJ2-1
v_call: TRBV9
d_call: .
clone_size: .
cdr3_aa: CASSVVPAYNEQFF
cdr3_nt: TGTGCCAGCAGCGTAGTCCCAGCGTACAATGAGCAGTTCTTC

j_call: TRBJ2-7
v_call: TRBV6-1
d_call: .
clone_size: .
cdr3_aa: CASSEVAGGSYEQYF
cdr3_nt: TGTGCCAGCAGTGAAGTGGCAGGGGGGTCCTACGAGCAGTACTTC

j_call: TRBJ1-6
v_call: TRBV6-5
d_call: TRBD1
clone_size: .
cdr3_aa: CASSPTGTGESPLHF
cdr3_nt: TGTGCCAGCAGTCCTACCGGGACAGGGGAATCACCCCTCCACTTT

j_call: TRBJ1-4
v_call: TRBV5-4
d_call: TRBD1
clone_size: once
cdr3_aa: CASSFKTGDEKLFF
cdr3_nt: TGTGCCAGCAGCTTTAAGACAGGGGATGAAAAACTGTTTTTT

j_call: TRBJ2-2
v_call: TRBV7-6
d_call: .
clone_size: .
cdr3_aa: CASSSSTGVIGELFF
cdr3_nt: TGTGCCAGCAGCTCTTCTACCGGGGTAATCGGGGAGCTGTTTTTT

j_call: TRBJ1-1
v_call: TRBV7-8
d_call: .
clone_size: .
cdr3_aa: CASSLVLGPHGAFF
cdr3_nt: TGTGCCAGCAGCTTAGTTCTGGGGCCCCACGGAGCTTTCTTT

j_call: TRBJ1-2
v_call: TRBV9
d_call: .
clone_size: once
cdr3_aa: CASSPRQNYGYTF
cdr3_nt: TGTGCCAGCAGCCCCCGACAAAACTATGGCTACACCTTC

j_call: TRBJ1-4
v_call: TRBV27
d_call: .
clone_size: .
cdr3_aa: CASSLFPGATNEKLFF
cdr3_nt: TGTGCCAGCAGTTTATTCCCGGGAGCAACTAATGAAAAACTGTTTTTT